This passage covers 15 T cell receptor beta chains from one sample sequenced in a study of PD-1 blockade in classical Hodgkin lymphoma. Time point here: cycle 4 day 1 (C4D1), after six to seven weeks of nivolumab. Relapse after autologous stem cell transplantation occurred in every patient, and brentuximab vedotin exposure varied. The repertoire was sequenced with immunoSEQ multiplex PCR; TCRdb's copy has only in-frame clones and lacks some. The table has over 50,000 clones, approximately 90% seen once. Specimen: peripheral blood mononuclear cells (PBMCs), collected before the fourth cycle of nivolumab. The origin of the receptors is a human donor with classical Hodgkin lymphoma.

CDR3 residues: CASTRPGQSYEQYF. The CDR3 DNA is TGTGCCAGCACCCGACCGGGACAGAGCTACGAGCAGTACTTC. The rearrangement joins TRBV2 to TRBJ2-7, with 7 bases matching TRBD1. With V trimmed by 7 bases and J by 3 bases, 9 bases remained unmatched. Germline V gene lookup returns CDR1 SNHLY and CDR2 FYNNEI. The CDR3 runs to 14 residues.

This chain uses TRBV30 with TRBJ2-3; D possibly corresponds to TRBD1 (5 bases). The ends were cut back, 1 base at V and 10 bases at J, with 12 bases in the middle. The germline CDR1 and CDR2 sequences are GTSNPN and SVGIG (reference sequence). This CDR3 comprises 12 residues. The CDR3 here is CAWSDQGTPQYF. In nucleotides, the CDR3 is TGTGCCTGGAGTGATCAGGGTACGCCGCAGTATTTT.

The chain is built from TRBV6-5 and TRBJ1-2; weak D call: TRBD1 (5 bases). Germline V gene data show CDR1 as MNHEY and CDR2 as SVGAGI. V was trimmed by 3 bases and J by 3 bases, leaving 11 bases between them. There are 14 residues in the CDR3. The CDR3 DNA follows: TGTGCCAGCAGTTATAGACAGCGCTACTATGGCTACACCTTC. It specifies CASSYRQRYYGYTF.

The V gene is TRBV6-5, the J gene TRBJ2-2; 9 positions agree with TRBD1. The V and J ends lost 6 bases and 3 bases, in that order; junction bases with no gene match: 2. The CDR3 has 14 residues. The germline CDR1 and CDR2 sequences are MNHEY and SVGAGI. The CDR3 bases are TGTGCCAGCAGGCGGACAGGGGACACCGGGGAGCTGTTTTTT. Its protein product is CASRRTGDTGELFF.

V usage is TRBV7-2 and J usage is TRBJ1-6; no clear D. Trimming removed 5 bases at V and 0 bases at J, with 8 bases between. The germline CDR1 and CDR2 sequences are SGHTA and FQGNSA. The length of the CDR3 is 15 residues. CDR3 DNA sequence: TGTGCCAGCAGCCCCCAGGCCTCCTATAATTCACCCCTCCACTTT. This gives the protein CASSPQASYNSPLHF.

Written as DNA, the CDR3 is TGCGCCAGCAGCTTTGAGGGATCAGATACGCAGTATTTT. It translates to CASSFEGSDTQYF. This chain uses TRBV5-1 with TRBJ2-3, with a tentative D call TRBD2 (5 bases). Germline V gives CDR1 SGHRS, CDR2 YFSETQ. The CDR3 covers 13 residues. V shed 2 bases and J shed 4 bases, with 8 bases lying between them.

The V gene is TRBV5-1, the J gene TRBJ2-5; TRBD2 agrees at 11 bases. Germline CDR1 SGHRS, CDR2 YFSETQ. The trim removed 4 bases at V and 5 bases at J, leaving 7 bases unmatched. This CDR3 is built from 15 residues. CDR3 protein: CASSRPSGGQETQYF. The CDR3 DNA follows: TGCGCCAGCAGCAGACCTAGCGGGGGGCAGGAGACCCAGTACTTC.

The V call is TRBV5-1, the J call TRBJ1-1, with D possibly matching TRBD1 (6 bases). This CDR3 contains 13 residues. The germline gives CDR1 SGHRS, CDR2 YFSETQ. The V gene lost 0 bases and the J gene lost 11 bases, with 14 bases spanning the gap. This CDR3 reads CASSLGTDFRAFF. DNA for the CDR3: TGCGCCAGCAGCTTGGGGACAGATTTTAGGGCTTTCTTT. Drawing the rest from reference TRBV5-1 and TRBJ1-1, the complete variable domain is KAGVTQTPRYLIKTRGQQVTLSCSPISGHRSVSWYQQTPGQGLQFLFEYFSETQRNKGNFPGRFSGRQFSNSRSEMNVSTLELGDSALYLCASSLGTDFRAFFGQGTRLTVV.

This chain joins TRBV5-1 and TRBJ2-3, with unresolved D. Germline CDR1 SGHRS, CDR2 YFSETQ. This CDR3 has 14 residues. Deletions cut 0 bases from V and 5 bases from J, with 10 bases between. The CDR3 bases are TGCGCCAGCAGCTTGGAAAATGGGGTAGATACGCAGTATTTT. Translating gives CASSLENGVDTQYF.

This chain connects TRBV18 to TRBJ2-7, with 8 bases fitting TRBD1. Germline V gene sequence: CDR1 KGHSH, CDR2 LQKENI. J gave up 3 bases and V 0 bases, and 4 bases lay outside the gene matches. The CDR3 is 15 amino acids. The CDR3 loop reads CASSPPDRAGYEQYF. The CDR3 DNA follows: TGTGCCAGCTCACCACCGGACAGGGCAGGCTACGAGCAGTACTTC.

The V and J genes are TRBV9 and TRBJ1-3; D is unclear. Trimming stripped 0 bases from V and 0 bases from J, with 7 bases between. CDR3 size: 15 residues. Germline V gene data show CDR1 as SGDLS and CDR2 as YYNGEE. CDR3 DNA sequence: TGTGCCAGCAGCGTAGCTGCCGGCTCTGGAAACACCATATATTTT. Residues: CASSVAAGSGNTIYF.

V usage is TRBV7-9 and J usage is TRBJ1-5; no clear D. The CDR3 is 16 amino acids. V lost 1 base, J lost 0 bases, and 10 bases lay in between. Germline V gene lookup returns CDR1 SEHNR and CDR2 FQNEAQ (reference sequence). CDR3 sequence reads: CASSLDGVHSNQPQHF. Here the CDR3 DNA reads TGTGCCAGCAGCTTAGACGGGGTCCATAGCAATCAGCCCCAGCATTTT.

The rearrangement links TRBV6-6 to TRBJ2-1; TRBD1 agrees at 7 bases. The CDR3 has 16 residues. Germline lookup yields CDR1 MNHNY and CDR2 SVGAGI (reference sequence). V lost 0 bases to trimming and J lost 3 bases; unmatched junction nucleotides: 5. The CDR3 DNA sequence: TGTGCCAGCAGTTACTCAGGGGGCACAGTCTACAATGAGCAGTTCTTC. It is translated as CASSYSGGTVYNEQFF.

The CDR3 DNA reads TGCGCCAGCAGCTCCGGACAGAGTGCTTCTGGAAACACCATATATTTT. Translated: CASSSGQSASGNTIYF. The V call is TRBV5-1, the J call TRBJ1-3; TRBD1 might be the D (6 bases). Germline lookup yields CDR1 SGHRS and CDR2 YFSETQ. The length of the CDR3 is 16 residues. V lost 3 bases to trimming and J lost 1 base, with 14 bases between them. The entire variable domain, with the rest obtained from reference TRBV5-1 and TRBJ1-3, is as follows: KAGVTQTPRYLIKTRGQQVTLSCSPISGHRSVSWYQQTPGQGLQFLFEYFSETQRNKGNFPGRFSGRQFSNSRSEMNVSTLELGDSALYLCASSSGQSASGNTIYFGEGSWLTVV.

V and J are TRBV5-1 and TRBJ2-5; D gene unclear. CDR3 length: 13 residues. The germline CDR1 and CDR2 sequences are SGHRS and YFSETQ. V lost 1 base, J lost 5 bases, and 9 bases lay in between. CDR3 protein: CASSLSGRETQYF. CDR3 nucleotide sequence: TGCGCCAGCAGCTTGTCGGGTCGGGAGACCCAGTACTTC.